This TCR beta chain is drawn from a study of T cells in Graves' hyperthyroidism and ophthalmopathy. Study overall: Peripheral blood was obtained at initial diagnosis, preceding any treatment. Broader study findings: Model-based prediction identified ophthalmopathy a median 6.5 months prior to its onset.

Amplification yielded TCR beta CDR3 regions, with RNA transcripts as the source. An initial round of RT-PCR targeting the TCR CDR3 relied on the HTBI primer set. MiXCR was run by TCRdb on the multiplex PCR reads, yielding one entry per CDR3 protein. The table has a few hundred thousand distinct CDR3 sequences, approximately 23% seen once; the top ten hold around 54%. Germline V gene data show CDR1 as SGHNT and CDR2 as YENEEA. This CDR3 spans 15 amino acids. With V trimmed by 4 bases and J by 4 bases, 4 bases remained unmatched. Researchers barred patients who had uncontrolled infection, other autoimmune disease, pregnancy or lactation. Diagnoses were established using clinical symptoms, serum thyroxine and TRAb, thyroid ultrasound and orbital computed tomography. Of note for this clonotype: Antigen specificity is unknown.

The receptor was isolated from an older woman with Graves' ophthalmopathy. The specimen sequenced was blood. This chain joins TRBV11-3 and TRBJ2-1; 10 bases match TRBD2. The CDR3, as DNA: TGTGCCAGCAGCTCAGCGGGAGGGGTATACAATGAGCAGTTCTTC. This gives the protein CASSSAGGVYNEQFF.